Shown below are 15 T cell receptor beta chains from a single sample sequenced in a study of cytomegalovirus exposure and HLA in healthy donors. PCR amplification relied on 60 Vbeta primers (plus 13 Jbeta primers). This table comes from immunoSEQ multiplex PCR, and its TCRdb copy is limited to in-frame clones, with some not included. Here the sample spans 150,000 to 200,000 clones, 65% to 85% being singletons. Sequencing was performed on PBMCs. Source of these receptors: a man between 18 and 29 years old in good health and CMV-seronegative.

This clone was seen more than once but under ten times. This rearrangement joins TRBV5-1 to TRBJ2-2; the match to TRBD1 covers 7 bases. Germline trimming cut 3 bases from V and 2 bases from J; bases unmatched to any gene: 10. The CDR3 loop spans 17 amino acids. CDR1 is SGHRS and CDR2 is YFSETQ in the germline V gene. The CDR3 nucleotides are TGCGCCAGCAGCTCCCCGGCGACAGGGAAAAACACCGGGGAGCTGTTTTTT. As protein: CASSSPATGKNTGELFF.

This chain uses TRBV7-9 with TRBJ2-1, with D tentatively TRBD2 (5 bases). This CDR3 contains 15 residues. V dropped 3 bases and J dropped 8 bases, with 17 bases sitting between them. In germline, CDR1 is SEHNR, CDR2 FQNEAQ (reference sequence). The CDR3 loop is CASSFSRDPIDEQFF. The CDR3 bases are TGTGCCAGCAGCTTTTCCCGGGATCCAATAGATGAGCAGTTCTTC.

The sample holds a few counts of this clone. The V gene is TRBV4-2, the J gene TRBJ2-7, with 14 bases identical to TRBD2. Germline loops: CDR1 LGHNA, CDR2 YNFKEQ. The V gene end was trimmed by 0 bases and the J gene end by 7 bases; junction bases not matched to a gene: 11. This CDR3 is 18 amino acids long. This CDR3 reads CASSQDGTSGSSNGEQYF. The CDR3 DNA reads as TGTGCCAGCAGCCAAGATGGGACTAGCGGGAGCTCCAATGGTGAGCAGTACTTC.

V and J are TRBV7-2 and TRBJ1-6; 7 bases align to TRBD1. Germline-derived CDR1 and CDR2 are SGHTA and FQGNSA. V was pared by 6 bases and J by 7 bases, with 6 bases of the junction left unmatched. The CDR3 runs 14 residues. The CDR3 here is CASRQGQTNSPLHF. The CDR3 nucleotides are TGTGCCAGCAGGCAGGGACAGACGAATTCACCCCTCCACTTT.

The J gene is TRBJ1-4, the V gene TRBV30, with 9 bases identical to TRBD1. Germline loops: CDR1 GTSNPN, CDR2 SVGIG (reference sequence). The CDR3 is 15 residues long. The ends lost 4 bases at V and 8 bases at J; junction bases unmatched: 11. This CDR3 reads CAWNSKGQGNEKLFF. The CDR3 DNA reads TGTGCCTGGAACTCAAAGGGACAGGGAAACGAAAAACTGTTTTTT.

This chain uses TRBV4-2 with TRBJ1-2, with 11 bases identical to TRBD1. The germline CDR1 and CDR2 sequences are LGHNA and YNFKEQ. Losses at the gene ends were 4 bases for V and 6 bases for J; bases not matched to a gene: 1. This CDR3 is built from 13 residues. The CDR3 bases are TGTGCCAGCAGCCGGGGACAGGGGGATGGCTACACCTTC. Residues: CASSRGQGDGYTF.

The chain combines TRBV19 with TRBJ2-2; no definite D call. The CDR3 sequence is 14 residues long. Trimming cost V 7 bases and J 0 bases, with 9 bases left between them. The germline V gene encodes CDR1 LNHDA and CDR2 SQIVND (reference sequence). CDR3 nucleotides: TGTGCCAGTATTCCAGAGGCGAACACCGGGGAGCTGTTTTTT. This codes for CASIPEANTGELFF. Full variable domain (rest looked up from reference TRBV19 and TRBJ2-2): DGGITQSPKYLFRKEGQNVTLSCEQNLNHDAMYWYRQDPGQGLRLIYYSQIVNDFQKGDIAEGYSVSREKKESFPLTVTSAQKNPTAFYLCASIPEANTGELFFGEGSRLTVL.

The chain uses TRBV1 and TRBJ2-2; TRBD2, the table's D call, was not compared with the DNA. TRBV1 is listed as a pseudogene. The CDR3 totals 20 residues. DNA for the CDR3: TGCACCAGCAGCCAAGTCCCAGAGACTAGCGGGGGGGCGAACACCGGGGAGCTGTTTTTT. Residues: CTSSQVPETSGGANTGELFF.

The rearrangement uses TRBV28 and TRBJ2-1, with 11 bases lining up with TRBD2. The J segment lost 7 bases and the V segment lost 3 bases, leaving 8 bases of the junction unmatched. In germline, CDR1 is MDHEN, CDR2 SYDVKM. This CDR3 has 16 residues. For the CDR3, the DNA is TGTGCCAGCAGTTTTGGGCTAGCGGGAGGTTTAAATGAGCAGTTCTTC. Amino acid sequence: CASSFGLAGGLNEQFF.

This chain links TRBV5-1 with TRBJ2-7, with 7 bases that match TRBD1. Trimming took 4 bases from V and 0 from J; bases not matched to a gene: 13. Germline CDR1 reads SGHRS; CDR2 reads YFSETQ. The CDR3 is 17 amino acids. The CDR3 coding sequence is TGCGCCAGCAGCCCTAATGCCGGGACAGCTTCCTCCTACGAGCAGTACTTC. Its translation is CASSPNAGTASSYEQYF.

This chain connects TRBV20-1 to TRBJ1-2, with unresolved D. Germline lookup yields CDR1 DFQATT and CDR2 SNEGSKA (reference sequence). The germline V and J ends were trimmed by 1 base and 6 bases, with 6 bases remaining between them. The CDR3 runs to 11 residues. In DNA form, the CDR3 reads TGCAGTGCTAGAGGAGGGAATGGCTACACCTTC. Its translation: CSARGGNGYTF.

This chain joins TRBV28 and TRBJ1-2, with no clear D. Germline V gene lookup returns CDR1 MDHEN and CDR2 SYDVKM. The CDR3 has 12 amino acids. Trimming stripped 3 bases from V and 7 bases from J, with 9 bases between. CDR3: CASSFSAGGYTF. CDR3 nucleotides: TGTGCCAGCAGTTTCTCCGCGGGTGGCTACACCTTC.

The V and J genes are TRBV2 and TRBJ2-1; 12 nucleotides align to TRBD2. The V segment lost 6 bases and the J segment 3 bases; nucleotides outside the gene matches: 6. The CDR3 spans 16 residues. CDR1 SNHLY and CDR2 FYNNEI come from the germline V gene. The CDR3 here is CASSTGTSGFYNEQFF. The DNA for the CDR3 is TGTGCCAGCAGCACAGGGACTAGCGGGTTCTACAATGAGCAGTTCTTC.

The V and J genes are TRBV6-4 and TRBJ2-5; 11 bases fit TRBD2. Losses at the gene ends were 5 bases for V and 5 bases for J; bases not matched to a gene: 7. Germline loops: CDR1 MRHNA, CDR2 SNTAGT. This CDR3 has 15 residues. CDR3 region: CASSLSGGVQETQYF. CDR3 DNA: TGTGCCAGCAGTCTTAGCGGGGGGGTCCAGGAGACCCAGTACTTC.

This chain links TRBV19 with TRBJ2-6; TRBD2 matches at 8 bases. Germline V gives CDR1 LNHDA, CDR2 SQIVND (reference sequence). V shed 4 bases, J shed 2 bases, and the junction held 10 bases outside the gene matches. The CDR3 runs 18 residues. The CDR3 spells CASSTTRAGGAGANVLTF. The CDR3 DNA reads as TGTGCCAGTAGTACCACTAGGGCGGGGGGCGCTGGGGCCAACGTCCTGACTTTC. Using reference TRBV19 and TRBJ2-6 for the parts outside the CDR3, the full variable domain is DGGITQSPKYLFRKEGQNVTLSCEQNLNHDAMYWYRQDPGQGLRLIYYSQIVNDFQKGDIAEGYSVSREKKESFPLTVTSAQKNPTAFYLCASSTTRAGGAGANVLTFGAGSRLTVL.